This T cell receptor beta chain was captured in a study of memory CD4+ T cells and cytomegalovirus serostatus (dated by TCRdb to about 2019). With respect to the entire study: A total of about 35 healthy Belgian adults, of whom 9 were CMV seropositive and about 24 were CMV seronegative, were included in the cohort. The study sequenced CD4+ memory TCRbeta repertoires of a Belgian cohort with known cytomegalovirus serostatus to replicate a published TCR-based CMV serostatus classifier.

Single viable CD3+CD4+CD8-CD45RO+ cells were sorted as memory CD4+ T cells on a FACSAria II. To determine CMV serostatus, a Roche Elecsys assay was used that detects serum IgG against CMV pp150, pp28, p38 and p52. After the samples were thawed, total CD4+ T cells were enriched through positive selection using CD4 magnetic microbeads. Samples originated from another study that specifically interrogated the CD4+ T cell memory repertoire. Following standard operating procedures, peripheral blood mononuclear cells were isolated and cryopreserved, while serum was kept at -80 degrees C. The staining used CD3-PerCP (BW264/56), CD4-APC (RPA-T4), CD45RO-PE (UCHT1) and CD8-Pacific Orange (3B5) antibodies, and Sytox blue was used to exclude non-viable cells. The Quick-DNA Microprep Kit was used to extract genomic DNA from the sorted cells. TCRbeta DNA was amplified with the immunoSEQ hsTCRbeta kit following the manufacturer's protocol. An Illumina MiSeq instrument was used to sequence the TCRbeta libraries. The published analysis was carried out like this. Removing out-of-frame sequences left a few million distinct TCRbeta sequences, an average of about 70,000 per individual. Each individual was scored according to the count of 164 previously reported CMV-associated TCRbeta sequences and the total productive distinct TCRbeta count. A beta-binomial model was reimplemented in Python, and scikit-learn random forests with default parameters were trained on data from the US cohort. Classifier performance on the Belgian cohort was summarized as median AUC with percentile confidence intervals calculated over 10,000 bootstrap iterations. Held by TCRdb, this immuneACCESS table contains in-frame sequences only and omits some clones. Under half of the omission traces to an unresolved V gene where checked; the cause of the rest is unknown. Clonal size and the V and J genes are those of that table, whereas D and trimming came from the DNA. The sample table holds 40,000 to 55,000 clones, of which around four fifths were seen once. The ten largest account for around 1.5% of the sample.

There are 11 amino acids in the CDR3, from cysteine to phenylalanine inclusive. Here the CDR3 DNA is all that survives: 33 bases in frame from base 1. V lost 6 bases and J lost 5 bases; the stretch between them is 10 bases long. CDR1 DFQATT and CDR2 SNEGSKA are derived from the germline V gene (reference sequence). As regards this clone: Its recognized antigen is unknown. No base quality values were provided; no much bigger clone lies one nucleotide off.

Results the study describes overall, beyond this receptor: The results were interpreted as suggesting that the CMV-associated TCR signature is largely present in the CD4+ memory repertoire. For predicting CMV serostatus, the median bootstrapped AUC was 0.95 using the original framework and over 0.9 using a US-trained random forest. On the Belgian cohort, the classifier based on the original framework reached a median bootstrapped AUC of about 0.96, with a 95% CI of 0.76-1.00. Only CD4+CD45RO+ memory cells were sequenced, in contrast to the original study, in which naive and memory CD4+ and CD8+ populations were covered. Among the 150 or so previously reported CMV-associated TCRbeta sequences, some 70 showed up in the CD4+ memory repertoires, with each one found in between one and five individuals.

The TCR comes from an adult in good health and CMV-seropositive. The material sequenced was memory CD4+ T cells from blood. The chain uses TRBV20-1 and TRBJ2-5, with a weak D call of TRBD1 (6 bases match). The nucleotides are TGCAGTGCGGGGGCGGGTGAGACCCAGTACTTC. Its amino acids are CSAGAGETQYF.